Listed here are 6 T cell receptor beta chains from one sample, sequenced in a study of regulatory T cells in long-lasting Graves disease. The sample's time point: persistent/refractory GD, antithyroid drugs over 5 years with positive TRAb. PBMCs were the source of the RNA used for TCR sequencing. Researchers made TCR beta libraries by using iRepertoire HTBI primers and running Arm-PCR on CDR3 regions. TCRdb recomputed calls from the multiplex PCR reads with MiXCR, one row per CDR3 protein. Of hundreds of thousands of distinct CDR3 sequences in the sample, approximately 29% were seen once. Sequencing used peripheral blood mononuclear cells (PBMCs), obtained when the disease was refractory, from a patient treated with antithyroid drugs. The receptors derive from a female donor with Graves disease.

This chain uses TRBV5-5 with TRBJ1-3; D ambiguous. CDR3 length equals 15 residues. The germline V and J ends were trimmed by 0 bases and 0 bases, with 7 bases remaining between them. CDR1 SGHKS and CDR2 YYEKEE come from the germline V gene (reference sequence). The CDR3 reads CASSLGYSSGNTIYF. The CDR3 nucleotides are TGTGCCAGCAGCTTGGGTTACAGCTCTGGAAACACCATATATTTT.

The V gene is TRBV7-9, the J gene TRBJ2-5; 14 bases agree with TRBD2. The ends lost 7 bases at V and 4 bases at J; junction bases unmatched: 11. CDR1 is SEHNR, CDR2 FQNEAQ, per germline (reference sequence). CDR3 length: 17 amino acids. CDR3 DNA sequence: TGTGCCAGCACCCAAAGGGGACTAGCGGGAGTTGGAGAGACCCAGTACTTC. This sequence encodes CASTQRGLAGVGETQYF.

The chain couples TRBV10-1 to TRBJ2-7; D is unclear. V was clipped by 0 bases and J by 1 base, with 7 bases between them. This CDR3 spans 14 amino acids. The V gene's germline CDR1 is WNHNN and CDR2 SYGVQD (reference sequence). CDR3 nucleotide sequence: TGCGCCAGCAGTGAGTCAGGACGATCCTACGAGCAGTACTTC. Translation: CASSESGRSYEQYF.

Here the CDR3 reads CASSDIWTGGSEAFF. As DNA, the CDR3 is TGTGCCAGCAGTGACATTTGGACAGGCGGATCTGAAGCTTTCTTT. The rearrangement joins TRBV6-1 to TRBJ1-1, with TRBD1 matching 7 bases. V dropped 3 bases and J dropped 6; count of bases not matched to a gene: 10. This CDR3 has 15 amino acids. Germline V gene data show CDR1 as MNHNS and CDR2 as SASEGT.

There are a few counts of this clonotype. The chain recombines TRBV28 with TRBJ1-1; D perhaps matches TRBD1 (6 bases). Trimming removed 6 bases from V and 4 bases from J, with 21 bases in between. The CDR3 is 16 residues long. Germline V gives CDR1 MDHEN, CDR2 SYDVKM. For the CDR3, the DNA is TGTGCCAGCAGCCCCAACCGGGGGGCTTTGATCACTGAAGCTTTCTTT. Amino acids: CASSPNRGALITEAFF.

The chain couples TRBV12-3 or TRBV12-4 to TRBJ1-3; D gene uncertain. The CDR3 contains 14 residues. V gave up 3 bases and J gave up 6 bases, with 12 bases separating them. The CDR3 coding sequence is TGTGCCAGCAGTTTCGGAATTGCCCCAAACACCATATATTTT. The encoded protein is CASSFGIAPNTIYF.